Following are 14 T cell receptor beta chains from one sample sequenced in a study of T-cell reconstitution after alpha-beta-depleted transplantation in children. Unique molecular identifiers tagged the TCRbeta library. A single record per CDR3 protein comes from TCRdb applying MiXCR to the PCR reads. The sample yields 700,000 to 950,000 distinct CDR3 sequences, about 16% seen once. Sequenced here: PBMCs, mostly from graft donor cells, sampled 360 days after TCRalphabeta/CD19-depleted stem cell transplant. The receptors were sampled from a male patient aged 10-17 years who had a stem cell transplant for acute lymphoblastic leukemia, so the T cells may come from the graft donor.

The rearrangement links TRBV25-1 to TRBJ2-7; D is unresolved. The CDR3 extends over 11 amino acids. Per the germline V gene, CDR1 is MGHDK and CDR2 is SYGVNS. Trimming took off 7 bases at V and 4 bases at J, with 8 bases between the two ends. The CDR3 is CASTWRYEQYF. CDR3 bases: TGTGCCAGCACGTGGCGGTACGAGCAGTACTTC.

There are a few counts of this clonotype. This chain joins TRBV2 and TRBJ1-1; TRBD1 matches at 8 bases. CDR3 length: 16 amino acids. Trimming took 2 bases from V and 4 from J; bases not matched to a gene: 9. Germline CDR1 is SNHLY and CDR2 is FYNNEI. In nucleotides, the CDR3 is TGTGCCAGCAGTGAACCCAGACAGGGGATACGCACTGAAGCTTTCTTT. It encodes CASSEPRQGIRTEAFF.

This clonotype was seen only a few times. The chain has TRBV5-5 and TRBJ1-2; D is possibly TRBD1 (5 bases). CDR1 and CDR2 (germline): SGHKS, YYEKEE (reference sequence). CDR3 size: 12 residues. Trimming took 4 bases from V and 8 from J, leaving 12 bases between them. The CDR3 is CASSRGPGGYTF. The CDR3 DNA follows: TGTGCCAGCAGCAGGGGACCGGGGGGCTACACCTTC.

This clonotype was counted many times. The rearrangement joins TRBV27 to TRBJ1-1; weak D call: TRBD1 (6 bases). The germline CDR1 and CDR2 sequences are MNHEY and SMNVEV (reference sequence). Between the trimmed V and J ends, which lost 8 bases and 0 bases, there was a span of 13 bases. CDR3 length: 14 amino acids. CDR3 residues: CASALGHMNTEAFF. CDR3 nucleotide sequence: TGTGCCAGCGCGTTGGGACATATGAACACTGAAGCTTTCTTT.

This clonotype was seen only a few times. The V call is TRBV12-3 or TRBV12-4, the J call TRBJ2-7; TRBD2 matches 8 bases. This CDR3 has 13 amino acids. V trimming: 3 bases; J trimming: 5 bases; junction bases outside the gene matches: 3. The CDR3 DNA is TGTGCCAGCAGTTTCGGGGGGGTCCACGAGCAGTACTTC. It yields the protein CASSFGGVHEQYF.

The J gene is TRBJ2-7, the V gene TRBV23-1; TRBD2 aligns across 9 bases. TRBV23-1 counts as an open reading frame of uncertain function. The CDR3 is 19 amino acids. V was pared by 6 bases and J by 0 bases, with 18 bases of the junction left unmatched. This chain's CDR3 is CASRLTDHPAGGHSYEQYF. The CDR3 DNA reads TGCGCCAGCAGGCTCACAGATCACCCAGCGGGAGGTCACTCCTACGAGCAGTACTTC.

The rearrangement links TRBV9 to TRBJ2-5; the D gene could be TRBD1 or TRBD2 (6 bases each). The CDR3 is 14 amino acids. In germline, CDR1 is SGDLS, CDR2 YYNGEE. V was cut by 3 bases and J by 5 bases, with 14 bases left in between. CDR3 DNA: TGTGCCAGCAGCGAGGGGGGCTCGGGGGAGACCCAGTACTTC. This codes for CASSEGGSGETQYF.

The gene calls are TRBV29-1 and TRBJ1-2; the D is unclear. The V end lost 4 bases, the J end lost 0 bases, and 9 bases lay between the germline ends. Per the germline V gene, CDR1 is SQVTM and CDR2 is ANQGSEA. The CDR3 is 13 amino acids. CDR3 loop: CSVVGFTNYGYTF. The CDR3, as DNA: TGCAGCGTTGTAGGTTTTACTAACTATGGCTACACCTTC.

This clonotype was recorded a few times. This chain connects TRBV5-1 to TRBJ1-2; possible D gene TRBD1, 5 bases. Trimming stripped 3 bases from V and 7 bases from J, with 13 bases between. CDR3 length: 13 residues. Per the germline V gene, CDR1 is SGHRS and CDR2 is YFSETQ. The DNA of the CDR3 is TGCGCCAGCAGCTCGGGGCAGGAGGTTGGCTACACCTTC. Translated: CASSSGQEVGYTF. Filled out from reference TRBV5-1 and TRBJ1-2, the complete variable domain reads KAGVTQTPRYLIKTRGQQVTLSCSPISGHRSVSWYQQTPGQGLQFLFEYFSETQRNKGNFPGRFSGRQFSNSRSEMNVSTLELGDSALYLCASSSGQEVGYTFGSGTRLTVV.

The chain has TRBV5-1 and TRBJ2-1; 8 nucleotides line up with TRBD2. The CDR3 runs to 19 residues. The ends lost 4 bases at V and 0 bases at J; junction bases unmatched: 15. Per the germline V gene, CDR1 is SGHRS and CDR2 is YFSETQ. The CDR3 sequence: CASSPPPIAGLSSYNEQFF. CDR3 DNA sequence: TGCGCCAGCAGCCCCCCACCTATAGCGGGACTAAGCTCCTACAATGAGCAGTTCTTC.

The genes are TRBV6-1 and TRBJ2-7; TRBD2 matches 7 bases. The ends lost 7 bases at V and 5 bases at J; junction bases unmatched: 14. The CDR3 has 15 residues. Germline CDR1 reads MNHNS; CDR2 reads SASEGT. The CDR3 nucleotides are TGTGCCAGCAATAGGGACTATTTTCGACCGGACGAGCAGTACTTC. Its protein is CASNRDYFRPDEQYF.

The DNA for the CDR3 is TGCGCCAGCAGCTTGGCCCTCGTAAAAGAGACCCAGTACTTC. Its protein is CASSLALVKETQYF. The chain carries TRBV5-1 and TRBJ2-5, with D unclear. Deletions cut 0 bases from V and 3 bases from J, with 9 bases between. Germline V gives CDR1 SGHRS, CDR2 YFSETQ. This CDR3 comprises 14 residues.

This clonotype has only a few counts. J is TRBJ2-7 and V is TRBV12-3 or TRBV12-4, with D perhaps matching TRBD2 (5 bases). The ends were cut back, 7 bases at V and 5 bases at J, with 12 bases in the middle. This CDR3 contains 12 residues. The CDR3 DNA is TGTGCCAGCATGTATGGGAGTAACGAGCAGTACTTC. Translation gives CASMYGSNEQYF.

The chain is built from TRBV5-5 and TRBJ1-5; D unclear. Germline lookup yields CDR1 SGHKS and CDR2 YYEKEE (reference sequence). Trimming stripped 2 bases from V and 1 base from J, with 19 bases between. The CDR3 loop spans 18 amino acids. CDR3 coding DNA: TGTGCCAGCAGCTTTTTCCCACTACAGACAATAAGCAATCAGCCCCAGCATTTT. Its protein product is CASSFFPLQTISNQPQHF.